This T cell receptor beta chain is from a study of blood T cell repertoires in COVID-19. Study-level information: The samples span acute and convalescent COVID-19 from the United States, Italy and Spain. The cDNA or gDNA used as material had been derived from T cells, B-cell-depleted T cells, or PBMCs.

The authors' processing: Amplification of reference gene primers was used by the study to estimate nucleated cell counts. Profiled with immunoSEQ multiplex PCR; TCRdb holds only in-frame clones, not every one. The D gene and trimming were derived from the DNA, and the V and J assignments and clone size from that table. This sample yields about 360,000 clones, of which more than 85% are seen a single time; roughly 3.1% belongs to the top ten. The sample comprised peripheral blood. The receptor comes from a human donor in a cohort sampled during active COVID-19.

CDR3 coding DNA: TGCGCCAGCAGCTTGGGACAGAGTTTCAATGAGCAGTTCTTC. Amino acid sequence: CASSLGQSFNEQFF. The chain employs TRBV5-1 and TRBJ2-1; D is perhaps TRBD1 (5 bases). Germline V gene lookup returns CDR1 SGHRS and CDR2 YFSETQ. V lost 0 bases and J lost 6, with 10 bases in between. CDR3 length: 14 amino acids.